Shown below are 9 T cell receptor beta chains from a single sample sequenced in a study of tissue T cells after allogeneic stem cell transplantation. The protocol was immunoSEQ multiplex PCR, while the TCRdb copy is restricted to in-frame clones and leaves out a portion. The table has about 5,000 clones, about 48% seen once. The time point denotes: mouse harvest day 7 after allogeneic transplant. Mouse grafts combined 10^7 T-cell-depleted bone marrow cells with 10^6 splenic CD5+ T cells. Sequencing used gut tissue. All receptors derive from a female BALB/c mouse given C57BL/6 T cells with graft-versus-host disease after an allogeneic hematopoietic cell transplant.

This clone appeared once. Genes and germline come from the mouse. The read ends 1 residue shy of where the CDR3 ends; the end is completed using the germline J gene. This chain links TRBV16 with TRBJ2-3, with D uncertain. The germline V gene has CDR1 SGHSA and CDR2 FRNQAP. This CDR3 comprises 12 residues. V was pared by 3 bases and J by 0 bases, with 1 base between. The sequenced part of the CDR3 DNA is TGTGCAAGCAGCTTTAGTGCAGAAACGCTGTAT. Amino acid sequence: CASSFSAETLY. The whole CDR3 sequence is CASSFSAETLYF.

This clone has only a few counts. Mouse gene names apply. The sequenced part of the CDR3 DNA is TGTGCCAGCAGTCTGCCAGGGGGTCAAAACACCTTGTAC. This sequence encodes CASSLPGGQNTLY. The full CDR3 protein is CASSLPGGQNTLYF. The chain couples TRBV26 to TRBJ2-4, with D maybe TRBD1 (6 bases). From the germline J gene comes the end of the CDR3, since the read stops 1 residue before it. Trimming stripped 2 bases from V and 1 base from J, with 7 bases between. Germline CDR1 and CDR2: KGHPV and FQNQEV (reference sequence). The CDR3 is made up of 14 amino acids.

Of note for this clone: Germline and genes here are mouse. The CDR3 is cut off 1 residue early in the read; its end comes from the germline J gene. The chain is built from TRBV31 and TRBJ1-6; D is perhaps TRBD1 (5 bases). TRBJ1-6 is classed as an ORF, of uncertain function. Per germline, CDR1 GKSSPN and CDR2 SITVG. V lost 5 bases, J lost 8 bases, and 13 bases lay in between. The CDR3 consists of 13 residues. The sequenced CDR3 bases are TGTGCCTGGGGTCCTCAGGGAGATTCGCCCCTCTAC. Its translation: CAWGPQGDSPLY. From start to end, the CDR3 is CAWGPQGDSPLYF.

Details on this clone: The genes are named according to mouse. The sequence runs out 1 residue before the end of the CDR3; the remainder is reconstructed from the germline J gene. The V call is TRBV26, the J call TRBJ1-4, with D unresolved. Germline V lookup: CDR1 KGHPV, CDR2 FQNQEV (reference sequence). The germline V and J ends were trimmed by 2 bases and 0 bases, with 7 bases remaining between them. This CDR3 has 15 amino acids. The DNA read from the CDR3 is TGTGCCAGCAGTCTGCTGGATTTTTCCAACGAAAGATTATTT. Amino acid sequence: CASSLLDFSNERLF. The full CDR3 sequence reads CASSLLDFSNERLFF.

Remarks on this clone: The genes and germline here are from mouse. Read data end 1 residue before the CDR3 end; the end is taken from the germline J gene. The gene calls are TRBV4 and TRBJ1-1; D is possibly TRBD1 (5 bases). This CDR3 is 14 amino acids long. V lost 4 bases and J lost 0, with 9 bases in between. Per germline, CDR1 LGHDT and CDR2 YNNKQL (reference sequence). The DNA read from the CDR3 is TGTGCCAGCAGCTGGGACCCTGCAAACACAGAAGTCTTC. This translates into CASSWDPANTEVF. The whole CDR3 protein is CASSWDPANTEVFF.

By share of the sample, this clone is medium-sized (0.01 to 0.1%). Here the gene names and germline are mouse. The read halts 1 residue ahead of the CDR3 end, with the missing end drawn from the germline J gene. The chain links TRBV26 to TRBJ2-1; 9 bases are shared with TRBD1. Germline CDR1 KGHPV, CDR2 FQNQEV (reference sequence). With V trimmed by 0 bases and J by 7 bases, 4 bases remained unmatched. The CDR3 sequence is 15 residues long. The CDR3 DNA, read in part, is TGTGCCAGCAGTCTGTCACCGGGACAGGGCGCTGAGCAGTTC. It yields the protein CASSLSPGQGAEQF. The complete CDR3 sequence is CASSLSPGQGAEQFF.

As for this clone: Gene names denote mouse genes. The sequenced CDR3 bases are TGTGCCAGCAGCCCTGACTGGGGGGGTGCAGAAACGCTGTAT. Amino acid sequence: CASSPDWGGAETLY. The entire CDR3 is CASSPDWGGAETLYF. The rearrangement links TRBV19 to TRBJ2-3; 10 bases match TRBD2. The read falls 1 residue short of the CDR3 end, and the missing part is taken from the germline J gene. V gave up 5 bases and J gave up 1 base; unmatched junction bases: 4. Germline V lookup: CDR1 FNHDT, CDR2 SITEND (reference sequence). The CDR3 is 15 residues long. The variable domain in full, with the rest retrieved from reference TRBV19 and TRBJ2-3, is GGIITQTPKFLIGQEGQKLTLKCQQNFNHDTMYWYRQDSGKGLRLIYYSITENDLQKGDLSEGYDASREKKSSFSLTVTSAQKNEMAVFLCASSPDWGGAETLYFGSGTRLTVL.

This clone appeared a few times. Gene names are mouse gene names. CDR3 amino acids: CASSGSYNSPLYF. The sequenced part of the CDR3 DNA is TGTGCCAGCAGTGGCTCCTATAATTCGCCCCTCTAC. J is TRBJ1-6 and V is TRBV26, with D hard to call. The CDR3 end lies 1 residue beyond the end of the read and is filled in from the germline J gene. TRBJ1-6 is noted as an ORF with a role that remains uncertain. Trimming took off 5 bases at V and 1 base at J, with 3 bases between the two ends. Germline CDR1 is KGHPV and CDR2 is FQNQEV (reference sequence). This CDR3 is 13 amino acids long.

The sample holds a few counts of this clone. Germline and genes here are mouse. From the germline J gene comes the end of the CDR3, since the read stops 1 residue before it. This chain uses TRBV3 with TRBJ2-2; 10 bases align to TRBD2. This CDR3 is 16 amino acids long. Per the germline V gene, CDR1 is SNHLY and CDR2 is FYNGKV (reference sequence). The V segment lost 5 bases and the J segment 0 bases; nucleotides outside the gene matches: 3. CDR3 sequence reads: CASSRTGGANTGQLYF. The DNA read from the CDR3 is TGTGCCAGCAGCCGGACTGGGGGAGCAAACACCGGGCAGCTCTAC.